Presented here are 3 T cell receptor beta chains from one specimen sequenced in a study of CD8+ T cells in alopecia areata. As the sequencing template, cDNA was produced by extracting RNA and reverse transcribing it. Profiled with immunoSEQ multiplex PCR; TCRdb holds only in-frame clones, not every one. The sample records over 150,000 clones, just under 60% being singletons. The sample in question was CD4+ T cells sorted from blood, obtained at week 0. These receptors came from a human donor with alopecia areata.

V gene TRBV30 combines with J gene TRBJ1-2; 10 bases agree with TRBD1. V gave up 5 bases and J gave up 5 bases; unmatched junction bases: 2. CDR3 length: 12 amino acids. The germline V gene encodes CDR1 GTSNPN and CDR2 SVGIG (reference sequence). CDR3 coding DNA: TGTGCCTGGCGGGACAGGGGTTATGGCTACACCTTC. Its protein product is CAWRDRGYGYTF.

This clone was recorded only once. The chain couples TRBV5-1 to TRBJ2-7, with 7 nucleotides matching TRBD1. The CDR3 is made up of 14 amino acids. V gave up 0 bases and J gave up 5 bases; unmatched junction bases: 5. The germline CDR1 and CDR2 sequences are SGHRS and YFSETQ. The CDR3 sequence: CASSLGRQGNEQYF. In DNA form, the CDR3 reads TGCGCCAGCAGCTTGGGTCGACAGGGCAACGAGCAGTACTTC.

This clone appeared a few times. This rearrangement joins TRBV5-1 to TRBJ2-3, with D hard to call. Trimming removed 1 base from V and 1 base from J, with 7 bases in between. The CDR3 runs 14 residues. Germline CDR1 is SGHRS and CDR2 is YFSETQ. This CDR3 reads CASSLFPGTDTQYF. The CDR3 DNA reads TGCGCCAGCAGCTTGTTCCCCGGCACAGATACGCAGTATTTT.